The 10 T cell receptor beta chains reported below all come from one sample, sequenced in a study of T cell repertoires in cytomegalovirus infection. The antigens of these receptors remain unknown. TCRdb used MiXCR to reprocess the reads, holding one entry per CDR3 protein. The data contain about 310,000 distinct CDR3 sequences, around 25% of them singletons. The starting material was cultured PBMCs, obtained from culture after CMV antigen stimulation. These receptors were obtained from a human donor in good health (CMV status not recorded). Some clones in this sample may be carry-over from other donors' samples.

The chain links TRBV6-6 to TRBJ1-5, with a tentative D call TRBD1 (6 bases). CDR1 and CDR2 (germline): MNHNY, SVGAGI (reference sequence). The CDR3 has 17 amino acids. V gave up 2 bases and J gave up 1 base, with 15 bases separating them. Here the CDR3 reads CASSYGGAGLSNQPQHF. Written as DNA, the CDR3 is TGTGCCAGCAGTTACGGGGGCGCAGGTTTAAGCAATCAGCCCCAGCATTTT.

V gene TRBV20-1 combines with J gene TRBJ1-5; D gene uncertain. The CDR3 totals 15 residues. Germline V gives CDR1 DFQATT, CDR2 SNEGSKA (reference sequence). Deletions cut 8 bases from V and 0 bases from J, with 17 bases between. CDR3 nucleotides: TGCAGTCCCTCGGGAGAAAGATATAGCAATCAGCCCCAGCATTTT. Translation: CSPSGERYSNQPQHF.

The rearrangement uses TRBV4-3 and TRBJ2-1; D gene unclear. Trimming removed 1 base at V and 2 bases at J, with 9 bases between. The CDR3 has 15 amino acids. Germline CDR1 and CDR2: LGHNA and YSLEER. The CDR3 coding sequence is TGCGCCAGCAGCCAAGGCCCGGGCACCTACAATGAGCAGTTCTTC. Its protein is CASSQGPGTYNEQFF.

The chain has TRBV11-2 and TRBJ2-1; no firm D call. Per the germline V gene, CDR1 is SGHAT and CDR2 is FQNNGV. The CDR3 is 16 residues long. Trimming pared 5 bases from V and 0 bases from J, leaving 14 bases between. CDR3 bases: TGTGCCAGCAGCCACCCCCGGGCCCCCTCCTACAATGAGCAGTTCTTC. It yields the protein CASSHPRAPSYNEQFF.

V gene TRBV12-3 or TRBV12-4 combines with J gene TRBJ1-2; D is uncertain. Trimming stripped 3 bases from V and 4 bases from J, with 9 bases between. The CDR3 length is 13 residues. CDR3 DNA: TGTGCCAGCAGTTTCCAACAAGTCTATGGCTACACCTTC. This codes for CASSFQQVYGYTF.

This clonotype was detected a few times. The rearrangement links TRBV7-2 to TRBJ2-3; 10 nucleotides match TRBD2. The CDR3 spans 17 residues. V shed 2 bases and J 2 bases; nucleotides not matched to a gene: 7. Germline V gene data show CDR1 as SGHTA and CDR2 as FQGNSA. The CDR3 is CASSLTGLAVFTDTQYF. The DNA of the CDR3 is TGTGCCAGCAGCTTAACAGGACTAGCGGTCTTCACAGATACGCAGTATTTT.

This chain joins TRBV6-2 or TRBV6-3 and TRBJ1-1, with a weak D call TRBD1 (6 bases). The CDR3 extends over 14 amino acids. The germline V and J ends were trimmed by 7 bases and 0 bases, with 12 bases remaining between them. CDR1 MNHEY and CDR2 SVGEGT come from the germline V gene. The CDR3 reads CASTPGAVNTEAFF. The CDR3 region has the DNA TGTGCCAGCACCCCAGGGGCCGTGAACACTGAAGCTTTCTTT.

There are a few counts of this clonotype. In nucleotides, the CDR3 is TGCAGTGCTAGATTGCCAGGGAACTATGGCTACACCTTC. This codes for CSARLPGNYGYTF. V is TRBV20-1 and J is TRBJ1-2; a possible D gene is TRBD1 (5 bases). The germline V gene has CDR1 DFQATT and CDR2 SNEGSKA (reference sequence). V gave up 2 bases and J gave up 2 bases, with 9 bases separating them. This CDR3 region has 13 residues.

This chain joins TRBV4-1 and TRBJ2-7; 12 bases match TRBD2. V lost 1 base and J lost 11; bases outside the gene matches: 6. From germline, CDR1 is MGHRA and CDR2 YSYEKL. CDR3 length: 14 residues. The CDR3 DNA sequence: TGCGCCAGCAGCCAAGTCCTAGCGGGAGGGCCTGAGTACGTC. Its protein is CASSQVLAGGPEYV.

The chain combines TRBV6-6 with TRBJ2-1; 15 bases fit TRBD2. The germline CDR1 and CDR2 sequences are MNHNY and SVGAGI (reference sequence). CDR3 length: 18 residues. Germline trimming cut 6 bases from V and 1 base from J; bases unmatched to any gene: 7. The CDR3 nucleotides read TGTGCCAGCAGCATCGGGACTAGCGGGAGGAGTTCCTACAATGAGCAGTTCTTC. Amino acid sequence: CASSIGTSGRSSYNEQFF.